What follows are 31 T cell receptor beta chains derived from one specimen sequenced in a study of cytomegalovirus exposure and HLA in healthy donors. Measured with immunoSEQ multiplex PCR; TCRdb has only the in-frame clones, and not every one. The top ten hold roughly 2% of the sample, which has about 120,000 clones, about 84% seen once. Source material: PBMCs. The receptor set was obtained from a woman between 25 and 40 years old in good health and CMV-seronegative.

This clone appeared a single time. The chain carries TRBV25-1 and TRBJ2-7; 8 bases align to TRBD2. V was pared by 5 bases and J by 11 bases, with 8 bases of the junction left unmatched. The CDR3 is made up of 12 amino acids. Per the germline V gene, CDR1 is MGHDK and CDR2 is SYGVNS. CDR3 in amino acids: CASSLYSGAEYF. CDR3 nucleotide sequence: TGTGCCAGCAGTTTATATAGCGGGGCGGAGTACTTC.

The rearrangement links TRBV7-3 to TRBJ2-1, with 9 bases lining up with TRBD1. The V and J ends lost 0 bases and 8 bases, in that order; junction bases with no gene match: 5. This CDR3 has 15 amino acids. Germline V gives CDR1 SGHTA, CDR2 FQGTGA. The CDR3 is CASSLTGQGYDEQFF. CDR3 bases: TGTGCCAGCAGCTTAACGGGACAGGGATATGATGAGCAGTTCTTC.

V gene TRBV6-1 combines with J gene TRBJ2-7; D perhaps matches TRBD1 (6 bases). This CDR3 spans 15 amino acids. The germline gives CDR1 MNHNS, CDR2 SASEGT. Trimming removed 1 base at V and 0 bases at J, with 10 bases between. The CDR3 DNA sequence: TGTGCCAGCAGTGAAGACAGGGCGAGCTCCTACGAGCAGTACTTC. It codes for CASSEDRASSYEQYF.

The chain uses TRBV18 and TRBJ2-7; 11 bases match TRBD2. V was clipped by 3 bases and J by 3 bases; unmatched bases: 16. CDR3 length: 19 amino acids. Looked up from germline, CDR1 is KGHSH and CDR2 is LQKENI. This chain's CDR3 is CASSPLALAGGPTDYEQYF. The CDR3 DNA sequence: TGTGCCAGCTCACCTCTCGCCCTAGCGGGGGGCCCTACTGACTACGAGCAGTACTTC.

The CDR3 nucleotides are TGCGCCAGCAGCCAAGAATCGTCTAGCGGGGGGCTCGACACCGGGGAGCTGTTTTTT. It encodes CASSQESSSGGLDTGELFF. The chain carries TRBV4-3 and TRBJ2-2; 11 nucleotides line up with TRBD2. Looked up from germline, CDR1 is LGHNA and CDR2 is YSLEER. The CDR3 runs to 19 residues. V shed 0 bases and J 3 bases; nucleotides not matched to a gene: 9.

The J gene is TRBJ1-1, the V gene TRBV18; a weak D match, TRBD1 (6 bases). The CDR3 sequence is 13 residues long. Germline V gene lookup returns CDR1 KGHSH and CDR2 LQKENI. V was cut by 3 bases and J by 4 bases, with 9 bases left in between. The CDR3 region is CASSPHRATEAFF. CDR3 nucleotide sequence: TGTGCCAGCTCACCGCACAGGGCCACTGAAGCTTTCTTT.

This rearrangement joins TRBV30 to TRBJ2-7, with unresolved D. V lost 1 base to trimming and J lost 0 bases, with 4 bases between them. CDR1 is GTSNPN and CDR2 is SVGIG in the germline V gene (reference sequence). The CDR3 contains 12 residues. The CDR3 loop reads CAWSASSYEQYF. The CDR3 region has the DNA TGTGCCTGGAGTGCCAGCTCCTACGAGCAGTACTTC.

This chain joins TRBV2 and TRBJ1-5, with D tentatively TRBD1 (6 bases). V lost 6 bases, J lost 2 bases, and 14 bases lay in between. The CDR3 contains 15 residues. Germline lookup yields CDR1 SNHLY and CDR2 FYNNEI. CDR3 amino acids: CASSTGLQGNQPQHF. The DNA for the CDR3 is TGTGCCAGCAGCACAGGGCTTCAAGGCAATCAGCCCCAGCATTTT.

This chain uses TRBV7-6 with TRBJ2-3, with D possibly TRBD1 on 6 matching bases. CDR1 is SGHVS, CDR2 FNYEAQ, per germline. The CDR3 is 17 amino acids. The V and J ends lost 5 bases and 4 bases respectively, with 22 bases between them. This CDR3 is CASSLSVPQGSADTQYF. The CDR3 DNA reads as TGTGCCAGCAGCCTCTCGGTCCCACAGGGAAGCGCAGATACGCAGTATTTT.

V and J are TRBV11-3 and TRBJ1-1, with D tentatively TRBD1 (5 bases). Per the germline V gene, CDR1 is SGHNT and CDR2 is YENEEA. This CDR3 is built from 14 residues. Deletions cut 1 base from V and 5 bases from J, with 11 bases between. The CDR3 sequence is CASSLAQGRTEAFF. CDR3 DNA sequence: TGTGCCAGCAGCTTAGCTCAGGGAAGGACTGAAGCTTTCTTT.

The chain joins TRBV2 to TRBJ2-1, with TRBD2 matching over 7 bases. With 0 bases clipped from V and 4 bases from J, the junction kept 3 bases outside the gene matches. CDR1 and CDR2 (germline): SNHLY, FYNNEI. The CDR3 extends over 15 amino acids. The DNA of the CDR3 is TGTGCCAGCAGTGAAGCCCGGGGGGTGTACAATGAGCAGTTCTTC. Amino acid sequence: CASSEARGVYNEQFF. The variable domain in full, completed from reference TRBV2 and TRBJ2-1, reads EPEVTQTPSHQVTQMGQEVILRCVPISNHLYFYWYRQILGQKVEFLVSFYNNEISEKSEIFDDQFSVERPDGSNFTLKIRSTKLEDSAMYFCASSEARGVYNEQFFGPGTRLTVL.

The V gene is TRBV10-1, the J gene TRBJ2-3; D call uncertain. Trimming cost V 2 bases and J 3 bases, with 6 bases left between them. CDR1 and CDR2 from the germline V gene are WNHNN and SYGVQD (reference sequence). The CDR3 sequence is 13 residues long. CDR3 sequence reads: CASSEPQTDTQYF. CDR3 DNA: TGCGCCAGCAGTGAGCCGCAGACAGATACGCAGTATTTT.

The chain links TRBV18 to TRBJ2-6, with 8 bases aligning to TRBD1. This CDR3 has 16 amino acids. Germline CDR1 is KGHSH and CDR2 is LQKENI. J lost 2 bases, V lost 3 bases, and 3 bases had no gene match. This CDR3 is CASSPQGAAGANVLTF. CDR3 DNA sequence: TGTGCCAGCTCACCCCAGGGGGCTGCTGGGGCCAACGTCCTGACTTTC.

The chain uses TRBV11-2 and TRBJ2-5, with 13 bases lining up with TRBD2. Trimming at V came to 5 bases and at J to 1 base, leaving 4 bases not matched to a gene. The CDR3 extends over 16 amino acids. CDR1 is SGHAT and CDR2 is FQNNGV in the germline V gene. CDR3 coding DNA: TGTGCCAGCAGCACCTGGACTAGCGGGGGCCAAGAGACCCAGTACTTC. Its protein product is CASSTWTSGGQETQYF. Based on the CDR3 plus reference TRBV11-2 and TRBJ2-5, the full variable domain is EAGVAQSPRYKIIEKRQSVAFWCNPISGHATLYWYQQILGQGPKLLIQFQNNGVVDDSQLPKDRFSAERLKGVDSTLKIQPAKLEDSAVYLCASSTWTSGGQETQYFGPGTRLLVL.

The chain has TRBV9 and TRBJ1-2, with TRBD1 matching 9 bases. The length of the CDR3 is 16 residues. Germline assignment: CDR1 SGDLS and CDR2 YYNGEE. V was clipped by 4 bases and J by 3 bases; unmatched bases: 10. The CDR3: CASSPGDREGDYGYTF. CDR3 nucleotide sequence: TGTGCCAGCAGCCCCGGGGACAGGGAAGGGGACTATGGCTACACCTTC.

The chain employs TRBV10-3 and TRBJ2-5, with D possibly being TRBD1 (6 bases). V lost 3 bases and J lost 4, with 12 bases in between. Germline loops: CDR1 ENHRY, CDR2 SYGVKD. The CDR3 consists of 14 residues. CDR3 DNA sequence: TGTGCCATCAGTGATTCAGGGGTAGGAGAGACCCAGTACTTC. Protein product: CAISDSGVGETQYF.

This chain joins TRBV30 and TRBJ1-2; 9 nucleotides match TRBD1. The junction had 6 bases not matched to a gene; V was cut back by 5 bases and J by 8 bases. The CDR3 is 12 residues long. Germline CDR1 reads GTSNPN; CDR2 reads SVGIG (reference sequence). The CDR3 DNA reads TGTGCCTGGGGGACAGGGTCTTGGGGCTACACCTTC. It translates to CAWGTGSWGYTF.

The J gene is TRBJ1-2, the V gene TRBV15; 10 nucleotides line up with TRBD1. V shed 1 base and J 4 bases; nucleotides not matched to a gene: 9. The CDR3 runs 17 residues. CDR1 and CDR2 from the germline V gene are LNHNV and YYDKDF (reference sequence). CDR3 coding DNA: TGTGCCACCAGCAGAGGCTCCGGGACAGGGGCCTCCTATGGCTACACCTTC. It yields the protein CATSRGSGTGASYGYTF.

The chain recombines TRBV4-1 with TRBJ1-3, with 7 bases aligning to TRBD1. V shed 0 bases and J 4 bases; nucleotides not matched to a gene: 15. Germline V gives CDR1 MGHRA, CDR2 YSYEKL. The CDR3 runs 19 residues. CDR3 sequence (DNA): TGCGCCAGCAGCCAAGATTTAAGGGGGCCGACAGGGTCGGGAAACACCATATATTTT. Its translation is CASSQDLRGPTGSGNTIYF.

The chain has TRBV5-1 and TRBJ2-1; D remains ambiguous. CDR1 and CDR2 from the germline V gene are SGHRS and YFSETQ. The CDR3 runs to 14 residues. Deletions cut 2 bases from V and 2 bases from J, with 8 bases between. The CDR3: CASSLPQTYNEQFF. For the CDR3, the DNA is TGCGCCAGCAGCTTACCACAGACCTACAATGAGCAGTTCTTC.

The chain uses TRBV27 and TRBJ2-7; 8 nucleotides agree with TRBD1. With V trimmed by 3 bases and J by 3 bases, 1 base remained unmatched. CDR1 and CDR2 (germline): MNHEY, SMNVEV (reference sequence). The CDR3 contains 13 residues. CDR3 amino acids: CASSFDRGYEQYF. CDR3 DNA: TGTGCCAGCAGTTTCGACAGGGGCTACGAGCAGTACTTC.

The V call is TRBV11-3, the J call TRBJ2-7; perhaps TRBD1 as D (6 bases). V shed 5 bases and J shed 6 bases, with 11 bases lying between them. Germline V gives CDR1 SGHNT, CDR2 YENEEA. The CDR3 loop spans 12 amino acids. CDR3 protein: CASSGGGSEQYF. The CDR3 bases are TGTGCCAGCAGCGGGGGCGGTAGCGAGCAGTACTTC.

V usage is TRBV7-2 and J usage is TRBJ2-7; no clear D. The CDR3 spans 12 residues. CDR1 and CDR2 from the germline V gene are SGHTA and FQGNSA. Deletions cut 0 bases from V and 5 bases from J, with 5 bases between. CDR3 region: CASSLARNEQYF. CDR3 sequence (DNA): TGTGCCAGCAGCTTAGCCAGGAACGAGCAGTACTTC.

This chain links TRBV5-6 with TRBJ2-7, with D perhaps TRBD1 (6 bases). CDR1 and CDR2 (germline): SGHDT, YYEEEE. V shed 4 bases and J shed 3 bases, with 14 bases lying between them. The CDR3 loop spans 14 amino acids. DNA of the CDR3: TGTGCCAGCAGCGGGGGCCTCGGGAACTACGAGCAGTACTTC. This codes for CASSGGLGNYEQYF.

This clone came up once. The rearrangement links TRBV30 to TRBJ2-1; no reliable D call. Germline V gene lookup returns CDR1 GTSNPN and CDR2 SVGIG (reference sequence). The CDR3 consists of 13 residues. The CDR3 loop is CSMGLVFDNEQFF. The DNA for the CDR3 is TGTAGTATGGGTCTAGTGTTCGACAATGAGCAGTTCTTC. Together with reference TRBV30 and TRBJ2-1, the CDR3 gives the full variable domain: SQTIHQWPATLVQPVGSPLSLECTVEGTSNPNLYWYRQAAGRGLQLLFYSVGIGQISSEVPQNLSASRPQDRQFILSSKKLLLSDSGFYLCSMGLVFDNEQFFGPGTRLTVL.

The chain couples TRBV30 to TRBJ2-2; D gene unclear. CDR1 and CDR2 (germline): GTSNPN, SVGIG (reference sequence). This CDR3 has 15 amino acids. V was shortened by 2 bases and J by 6 bases, with 16 bases between the two germline ends. The chain's CDR3 is CAWSPPDLGAGELFF. The CDR3 region has the DNA TGTGCCTGGAGTCCCCCCGATCTAGGCGCCGGGGAGCTGTTTTTT. The complete variable domain, with remaining parts taken from reference TRBV30 and TRBJ2-2, reads SQTIHQWPATLVQPVGSPLSLECTVEGTSNPNLYWYRQAAGRGLQLLFYSVGIGQISSEVPQNLSASRPQDRQFILSSKKLLLSDSGFYLCAWSPPDLGAGELFFGEGSRLTVL.

The chain carries TRBV4-1 and TRBJ2-5; D may be TRBD2 (5 bases). Germline lookup yields CDR1 MGHRA and CDR2 YSYEKL. Trimming cost V 4 bases and J 1 base, with 10 bases left between them. The CDR3 covers 14 residues. CDR3 DNA: TGCGCCAGCAGCCTTTCGGGGTTCCAAGAGACCCAGTACTTC. Protein sequence: CASSLSGFQETQYF.

This clone turned up a few times. This chain uses TRBV9 with TRBJ2-7; D is perhaps TRBD1 (5 bases). Trimming pared 3 bases from V and 2 bases from J, leaving 9 bases between. This CDR3 contains 13 residues. The germline V gene encodes CDR1 SGDLS and CDR2 YYNGEE. CDR3 amino acids: CASSAGWAYEQYF. In DNA form, the CDR3 reads TGTGCCAGCAGCGCAGGGTGGGCCTACGAGCAGTACTTC.

In DNA, the CDR3 is TGTGCCAGTAGTATGGGGACAGCCAGGGAAAAACTGTTTTTT. Its translation: CASSMGTAREKLFF. The chain couples TRBV19 to TRBJ1-4; 7 bases are shared with TRBD1. The germline V gene has CDR1 LNHDA and CDR2 SQIVND (reference sequence). J lost 8 bases, V lost 3 bases, and 6 bases had no gene match. The CDR3 runs to 14 residues. The full variable domain, with the rest looked up from reference TRBV19 and TRBJ1-4, is DGGITQSPKYLFRKEGQNVTLSCEQNLNHDAMYWYRQDPGQGLRLIYYSQIVNDFQKGDIAEGYSVSREKKESFPLTVTSAQKNPTAFYLCASSMGTAREKLFFGSGTQLSVL.

This sequence joins TRBV11-3 and TRBJ2-7; D gene uncertain. Germline-derived CDR1 and CDR2 are SGHNT and YENEEA. The CDR3 consists of 13 residues. Trimming took off 6 bases at V and 0 bases at J, with 9 bases between the two ends. CDR3 loop: CASRGTNSYEQYF. CDR3 bases: TGTGCCAGCAGGGGCACCAACTCCTACGAGCAGTACTTC. The complete variable domain, with remaining parts taken from reference TRBV11-3 and TRBJ2-7, reads EAGVVQSPRYKIIEKKQPVAFWCNPISGHNTLYWYLQNLGQGPELLIRYENEEAVDDSQLPKDRFSAERLKGVDSTLKIQPAELGDSAVYLCASRGTNSYEQYFGPGTRLTVT.

The chain carries TRBV30 and TRBJ2-5; 14 bases match TRBD2. V was clipped by 4 bases and J by 9 bases; unmatched bases: 4. The V gene's germline CDR1 is GTSNPN and CDR2 SVGIG (reference sequence). The CDR3 is 13 residues long. The CDR3 sequence: CAWTGLAGEPQYF. The CDR3, as DNA: TGTGCCTGGACGGGACTAGCGGGGGAGCCCCAGTACTTC.